This T cell receptor (beta chain) was captured by sequencing in a study of T cells in localized non-small cell lung cancer. Points from the study as a whole: Clonality peaked in uninvolved adjacent lung rather than tumor. The study linked higher blood T cell density to longer overall survival.

Adjacent lung, free of atypia, was sampled at least 2 cm from the tumor margin. Looked up from germline, CDR1 is LNHDA and CDR2 is SQIVND (reference sequence). Trimming removed 3 bases at V and 1 base at J, with 15 bases between. The length of the CDR3 is 16 residues. As concerns this clone: Antigen specificity is unknown.

Assay: immunoSEQ multiplex PCR; the TCRdb copy retains only in-frame clones and omits some. The sample consists of more than 950 clones, about 26% of them appearing once. This TCR was recovered from a male donor at least 60 years old with stage I lung adenocarcinoma. The gene calls are TRBV19 and TRBJ1-1; the D is unclear. Sample: normal lung tissue next to the tumor, taken before any cancer treatment. The CDR3 loop is CASSIKSLSANTEAFF. The CDR3 DNA sequence: TGTGCCAGTAGTATTAAGTCGTTGTCGGCGAACACTGAAGCTTTCTTT.